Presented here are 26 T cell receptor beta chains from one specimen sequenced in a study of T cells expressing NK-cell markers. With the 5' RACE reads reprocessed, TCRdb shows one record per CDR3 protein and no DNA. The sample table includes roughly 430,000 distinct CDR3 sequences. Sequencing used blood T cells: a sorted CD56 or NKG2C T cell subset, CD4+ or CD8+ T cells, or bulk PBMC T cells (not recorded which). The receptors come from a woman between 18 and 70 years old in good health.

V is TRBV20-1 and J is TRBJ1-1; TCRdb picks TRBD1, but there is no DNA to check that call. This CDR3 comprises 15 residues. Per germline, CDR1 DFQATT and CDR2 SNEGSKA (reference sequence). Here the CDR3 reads CSAASSGTGNTEAFF.

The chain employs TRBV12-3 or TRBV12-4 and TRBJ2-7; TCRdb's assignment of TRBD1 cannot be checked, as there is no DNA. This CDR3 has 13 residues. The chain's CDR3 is CASSLRIPVEQYF.

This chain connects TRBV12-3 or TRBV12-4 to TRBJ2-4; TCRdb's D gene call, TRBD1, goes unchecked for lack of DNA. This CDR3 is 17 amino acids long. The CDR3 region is CASSPWEGTLAKNIQYF.

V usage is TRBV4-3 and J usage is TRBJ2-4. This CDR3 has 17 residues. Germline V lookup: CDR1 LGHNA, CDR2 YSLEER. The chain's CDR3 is CASSQVALGLAKNIQYF.

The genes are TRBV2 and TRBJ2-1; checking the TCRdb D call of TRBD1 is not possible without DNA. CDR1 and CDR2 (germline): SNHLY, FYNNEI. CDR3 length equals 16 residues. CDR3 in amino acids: CASSEFAGPPLDEQFF. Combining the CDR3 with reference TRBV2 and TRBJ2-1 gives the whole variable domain EPEVTQTPSHQVTQMGQEVILRCVPISNHLYFYWYRQILGQKVEFLVSFYNNEISEKSEIFDDQFSVERPDGSNFTLKIRSTKLEDSAMYFCASSEFAGPPLDEQFFGPGTRLTVL.

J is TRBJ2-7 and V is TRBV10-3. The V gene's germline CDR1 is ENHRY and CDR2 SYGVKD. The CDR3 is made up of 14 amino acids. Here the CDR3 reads CAISLVRLSYEQYF.

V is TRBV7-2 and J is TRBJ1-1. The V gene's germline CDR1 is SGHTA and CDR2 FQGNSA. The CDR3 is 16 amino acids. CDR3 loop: CASSLVSLSGEAEAFF.

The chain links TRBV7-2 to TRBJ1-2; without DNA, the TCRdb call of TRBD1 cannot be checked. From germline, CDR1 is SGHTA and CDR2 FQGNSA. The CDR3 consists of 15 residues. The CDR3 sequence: CASSLHRTGGEGYTF.

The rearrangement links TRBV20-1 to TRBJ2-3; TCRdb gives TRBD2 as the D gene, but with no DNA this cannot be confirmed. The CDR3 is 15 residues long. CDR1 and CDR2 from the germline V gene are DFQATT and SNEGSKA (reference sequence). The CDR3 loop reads CSARLAGGSTDTQYF.

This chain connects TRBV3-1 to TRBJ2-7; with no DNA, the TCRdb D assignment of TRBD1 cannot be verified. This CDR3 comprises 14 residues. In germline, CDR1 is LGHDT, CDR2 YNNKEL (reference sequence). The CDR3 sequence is CASSPRDISYEQYF.

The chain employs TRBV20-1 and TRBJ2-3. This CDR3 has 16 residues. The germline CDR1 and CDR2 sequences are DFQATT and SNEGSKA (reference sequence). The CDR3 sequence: CSARPASSPSADTQYF.

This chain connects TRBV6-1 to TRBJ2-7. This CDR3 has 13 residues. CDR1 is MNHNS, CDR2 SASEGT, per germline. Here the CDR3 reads CASRDSATYEQYF.

CDR3 sequence reads: CASRGTSGSDGTDTQYF. The genes are TRBV3-1 and TRBJ2-3; absent DNA, TCRdb's TRBD2 call cannot be checked. Germline V gene sequence: CDR1 LGHDT, CDR2 YNNKEL (reference sequence). This CDR3 has 17 residues.

CDR3 amino acids: CASSPGQGQNIQYF. The V call is TRBV11-2, the J call TRBJ2-4; lacking DNA, the TRBD1 call made by TCRdb goes unchecked. This CDR3 contains 14 residues. Germline CDR1 SGHAT, CDR2 FQNNGV.

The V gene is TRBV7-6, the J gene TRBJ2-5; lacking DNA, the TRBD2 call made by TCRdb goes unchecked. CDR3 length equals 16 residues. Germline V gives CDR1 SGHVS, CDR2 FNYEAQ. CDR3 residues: CASLRLAGAYQETQYF.

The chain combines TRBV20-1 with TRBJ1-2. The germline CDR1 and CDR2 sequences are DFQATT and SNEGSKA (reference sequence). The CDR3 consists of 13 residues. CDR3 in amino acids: CSAKRVGFYGYTF.

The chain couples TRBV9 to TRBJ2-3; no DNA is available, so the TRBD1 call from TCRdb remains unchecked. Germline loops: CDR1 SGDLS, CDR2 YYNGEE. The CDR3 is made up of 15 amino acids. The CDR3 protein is CASSVGGTWTDTQYF.

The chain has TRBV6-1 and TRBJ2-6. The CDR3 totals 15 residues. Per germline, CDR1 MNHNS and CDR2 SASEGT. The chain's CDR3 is CASSRGTSGANVLTF.

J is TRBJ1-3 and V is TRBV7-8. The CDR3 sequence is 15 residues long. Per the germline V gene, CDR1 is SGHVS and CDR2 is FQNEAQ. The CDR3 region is CASSLQTLSLNTIYF.

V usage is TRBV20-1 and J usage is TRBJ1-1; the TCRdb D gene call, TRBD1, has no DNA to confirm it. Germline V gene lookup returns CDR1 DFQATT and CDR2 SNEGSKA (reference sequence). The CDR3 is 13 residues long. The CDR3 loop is CSASLQANTEAFF.

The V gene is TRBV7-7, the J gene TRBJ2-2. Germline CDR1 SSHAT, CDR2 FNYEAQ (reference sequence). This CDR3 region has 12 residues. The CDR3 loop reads CASVGWAGELFF.

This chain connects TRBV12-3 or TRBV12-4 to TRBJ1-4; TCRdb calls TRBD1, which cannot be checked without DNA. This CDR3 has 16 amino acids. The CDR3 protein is CASSSGQGATNEKLFF.

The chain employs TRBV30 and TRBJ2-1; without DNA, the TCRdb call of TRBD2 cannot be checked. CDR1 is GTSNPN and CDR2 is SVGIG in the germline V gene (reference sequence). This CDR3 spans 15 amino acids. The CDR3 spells CAWSVVPGASSVQFF.

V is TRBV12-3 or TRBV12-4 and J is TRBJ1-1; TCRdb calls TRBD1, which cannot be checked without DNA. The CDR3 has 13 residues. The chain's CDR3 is CASGTEPGTEAFF.

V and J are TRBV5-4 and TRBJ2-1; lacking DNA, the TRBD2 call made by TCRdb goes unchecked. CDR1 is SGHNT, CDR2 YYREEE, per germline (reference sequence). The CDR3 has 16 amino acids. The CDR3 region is CASSLGGLAALNEQFF.

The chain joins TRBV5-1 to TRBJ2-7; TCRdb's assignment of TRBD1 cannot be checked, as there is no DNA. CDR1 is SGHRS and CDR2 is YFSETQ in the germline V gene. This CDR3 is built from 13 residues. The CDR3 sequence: CASRSGTGGEQYF.